Below are 29 T cell receptor beta chains sequenced from a single sample in a study of cytomegalovirus exposure and HLA in healthy donors. Libraries were prepared by immunoSEQ multiplex PCR; TCRdb keeps only in-frame clonotypes and omits some of them. This table has 250,000 to 400,000 clones, roughly 90% appearing once. Sequenced sample: PBMCs. These receptor sequences come from a man aged 30 to 45 in good health and CMV-seronegative.

The CDR3 region is CASSLELADTYEQYF. The CDR3, as DNA: TGTGCCAGCAGCTTGGAACTAGCGGATACCTACGAGCAGTACTTC. This sequence joins TRBV5-4 and TRBJ2-7, with 8 bases fitting TRBD2. J gave up 2 bases and V 0 bases, and 4 bases lay outside the gene matches. The length of the CDR3 is 15 residues. Germline assignment: CDR1 SGHNT and CDR2 YYREEE (reference sequence). Supplemented by reference TRBV5-4 and TRBJ2-7, the full variable domain reads ETGVTQSPTHLIKTRGQQVTLRCSSQSGHNTVSWYQQALGQGPQFIFQYYREEENGRGNFPPRFSGLQFPNYSSELNVNALELDDSALYLCASSLELADTYEQYFGPGTRLTVT.

The V call is TRBV6-5, the J call TRBJ2-5, with D possibly matching TRBD1 (6 bases). Germline V gene lookup returns CDR1 MNHEY and CDR2 SVGAGI. The CDR3 covers 14 residues. Trimming shortened V by 6 bases and J by 0 bases, and 11 bases separated the two germline ends. The CDR3 coding sequence is TGTGCCAGCAGCTCCGGGACATACCAAGAGACCCAGTACTTC. Protein product: CASSSGTYQETQYF.

The CDR3 is CASSISGGNYEQYF. The CDR3 region has the DNA TGCGCCAGCAGCATTAGCGGGGGAAACTACGAGCAGTACTTC. This rearrangement joins TRBV5-1 to TRBJ2-7, with 9 bases that match TRBD2. J was trimmed by 3 bases and V by 4 bases; bases with no gene match: 5. The length of the CDR3 is 14 residues. CDR1 and CDR2 from the germline V gene are SGHRS and YFSETQ.

The chain has TRBV2 and TRBJ2-2, with D tentatively TRBD2 (5 bases). The germline CDR1 and CDR2 sequences are SNHLY and FYNNEI. V shed 10 bases and J shed 0 bases, with 15 bases lying between them. This CDR3 region has 15 residues. CDR3: CATAPSLANTGELFF. In nucleotides, the CDR3 is TGTGCCACAGCTCCATCACTAGCGAACACCGGGGAGCTGTTTTTT.

This clone was recorded only once. The chain joins TRBV11-2 to TRBJ2-1, with D possibly matching TRBD2 (5 bases). The CDR3 is 13 residues long. The germline CDR1 and CDR2 sequences are SGHAT and FQNNGV. V shed 6 bases and J shed 9 bases, with 15 bases lying between them. CDR3 amino acids: CASRWRVRGEQFF. The CDR3 DNA follows: TGTGCCAGCAGGTGGCGGGTCCGGGGTGAGCAGTTCTTC.

The V and J genes are TRBV6-1 and TRBJ1-1; D call uncertain. This CDR3 is 13 amino acids long. Deletions cut 7 bases from V and 5 bases from J, with 14 bases between. Germline lookup yields CDR1 MNHNS and CDR2 SASEGT. The CDR3 sequence is CASTGWAKTEAFF. In DNA, the CDR3 is TGTGCCAGCACTGGGTGGGCCAAGACTGAAGCTTTCTTT.

This clone was recorded a few times. The rearrangement links TRBV11-3 to TRBJ2-1, with 10 bases lining up with TRBD1. There are 15 residues in the CDR3. V lost 5 bases to trimming and J lost 10 bases; unmatched junction nucleotides: 11. CDR1 is SGHNT, CDR2 YENEEA, per germline. The chain's CDR3 is CASSGGGTGEREQFF. The CDR3 bases are TGTGCCAGCAGCGGCGGGGGGACAGGGGAGAGGGAGCAGTTCTTC. The whole variable domain, filled in from reference TRBV11-3 and TRBJ2-1, reads EAGVVQSPRYKIIEKKQPVAFWCNPISGHNTLYWYLQNLGQGPELLIRYENEEAVDDSQLPKDRFSAERLKGVDSTLKIQPAELGDSAVYLCASSGGGTGEREQFFGPGTRLTVL.

The CDR3 sequence is CASSGHTYNSPLHF. For the CDR3, the DNA is TGTGCCAGCAGCGGACACACATATAATTCACCCCTCCACTTT. The rearrangement links TRBV6-6 to TRBJ1-6; D possibly corresponds to TRBD1 (5 bases). Trimming left V 6 bases short and J 4 bases short, with 10 bases between. CDR3 length equals 14 residues. Germline CDR1 reads MNHNY; CDR2 reads SVGAGI (reference sequence).

This clone was detected only once. The chain couples TRBV5-5 to TRBJ2-7; 7 nucleotides line up with TRBD1. The V gene's germline CDR1 is SGHKS and CDR2 YYEKEE (reference sequence). This CDR3 is 14 amino acids long. J lost 2 bases, V lost 0 bases, and 2 bases had no gene match. The CDR3 spells CASSLGQGPYEQYF. CDR3 sequence (DNA): TGTGCCAGCAGCTTGGGACAGGGACCCTACGAGCAGTACTTC. Together with reference TRBV5-5 and TRBJ2-7, the CDR3 gives the full variable domain: DAGVTQSPTHLIKTRGQQVTLRCSPISGHKSVSWYQQVLGQGPQFIFQYYEKEERGRGNFPDRFSARQFPNYSSELNVNALLLGDSALYLCASSLGQGPYEQYFGPGTRLTVT.

This clone was counted once. The rearrangement links TRBV5-1 to TRBJ2-7, with D possibly matching TRBD2 (6 bases). Germline CDR1 SGHRS, CDR2 YFSETQ. V was clipped by 0 bases and J by 2 bases, with 9 bases between them. This CDR3 is built from 14 residues. Here the CDR3 reads CASSLDWGAYEQYF. The CDR3 DNA reads as TGCGCCAGCAGCTTGGATTGGGGGGCCTACGAGCAGTACTTC.

In this sample, this clone turned up once. The J gene is TRBJ1-2, the V gene TRBV27, with TRBD1 identical over 10 bases. Germline V gives CDR1 MNHEY, CDR2 SMNVEV (reference sequence). There are 16 residues in the CDR3. V lost 2 bases and J lost 3; bases outside the gene matches: 6. The CDR3 coding sequence is TGTGCCAGCAGTTTAAATGGGGGACAGGGGTACTATGGCTACACCTTC. Translating it yields CASSLNGGQGYYGYTF.

The chain recombines TRBV9 with TRBJ2-7; possible D gene TRBD1, 6 bases. V lost 2 bases and J 0 bases, leaving 12 bases between the germline ends. The CDR3 length is 15 residues. CDR1 is SGDLS, CDR2 YYNGEE, per germline. CDR3 sequence: CASSVEGDNSYEQYF. In nucleotides, the CDR3 is TGTGCCAGCAGCGTCGAAGGGGACAACTCCTACGAGCAGTACTTC.

This clone was detected only once. V and J are TRBV15 and TRBJ1-4; TRBD1 agrees at 7 bases. The germline CDR1 and CDR2 sequences are LNHNV and YYDKDF (reference sequence). The V gene end was trimmed by 0 bases and the J gene end by 8 bases; junction bases not matched to a gene: 6. The CDR3 consists of 15 residues. The CDR3 loop reads CATSRDQGDGEKLFF. CDR3 DNA: TGTGCCACCAGCAGAGATCAGGGGGATGGCGAAAAACTGTTTTTT.

V and J are TRBV7-8 and TRBJ1-5; 9 bases align to TRBD1. Germline-derived CDR1 and CDR2 are SGHVS and FQNEAQ. With V trimmed by 5 bases and J by 4 bases, 9 bases remained unmatched. The CDR3 totals 16 residues. The CDR3 here is CASSAEGQGGNQPQHF. CDR3 coding DNA: TGTGCCAGCAGCGCCGAGGGACAGGGCGGAAATCAGCCCCAGCATTTT.

The chain uses TRBV25-1 and TRBJ1-5; D call uncertain. Germline CDR1 is MGHDK and CDR2 is SYGVNS. The CDR3 totals 18 residues. V gave up 3 bases and J gave up 4 bases, with 22 bases separating them. The CDR3 DNA is TGTGCCAGCAGTGACTGGGGTTTCCCCGGGGAAATTAATCAGCCCCAGCATTTT. Protein sequence: CASSDWGFPGEINQPQHF.

This sequence joins TRBV6-5 and TRBJ1-2; no reliable D call. The V gene lost 7 bases and the J gene lost 1 base, with 7 bases spanning the gap. CDR3 length: 12 amino acids. CDR1 MNHEY and CDR2 SVGAGI come from the germline V gene. The CDR3 nucleotides read TGTGCCAGCATGAGCCTTAACTATGGCTACACCTTC. Translation gives CASMSLNYGYTF.

The rearrangement joins TRBV5-1 to TRBJ2-7, with a possible D match to TRBD2 (6 bases). V was shortened by 4 bases and J by 0 bases, with 11 bases between the two germline ends. This CDR3 spans 14 amino acids. The germline V gene has CDR1 SGHRS and CDR2 YFSETQ. CDR3 sequence (DNA): TGCGCCAGCAGCCCGGCGGGGAGCTCCTACGAGCAGTACTTC. It yields the protein CASSPAGSSYEQYF.

The chain links TRBV7-2 to TRBJ2-7; D is possibly TRBD1 (6 bases). CDR3 length equals 14 residues. Germline-derived CDR1 and CDR2 are SGHTA and FQGNSA. V lost 4 bases and J lost 2, with 12 bases in between. CDR3 protein: CASSSDRFPYEQYF. As DNA, the CDR3 is TGTGCCAGCAGCTCCGACAGGTTTCCCTACGAGCAGTACTTC.

The chain is built from TRBV30 and TRBJ1-6, with 7 bases lining up with TRBD1. CDR3 length: 14 amino acids. The germline V gene encodes CDR1 GTSNPN and CDR2 SVGIG (reference sequence). With V trimmed by 4 bases and J by 9 bases, 9 bases remained unmatched. The CDR3 DNA follows: TGTGCCTGGACCGGCCGACAGGGCAGTTCACCCCTCCACTTT. The encoded protein is CAWTGRQGSSPLHF. The full variable domain, in which reference TRBV30 and TRBJ1-6 provide the parts outside the CDR3, is SQTIHQWPATLVQPVGSPLSLECTVEGTSNPNLYWYRQAAGRGLQLLFYSVGIGQISSEVPQNLSASRPQDRQFILSSKKLLLSDSGFYLCAWTGRQGSSPLHFGNGTRLTVT.

V usage is TRBV6-6 and J usage is TRBJ2-3; D unclear. CDR3 length: 12 amino acids. Trimming took off 8 bases at V and 2 bases at J, with 8 bases between the two ends. Germline V gene lookup returns CDR1 MNHNY and CDR2 SVGAGI (reference sequence). The DNA of the CDR3 is TGTGCCAGCTCGTTACACACAGATACGCAGTATTTT. Protein: CASSLHTDTQYF.

The rearrangement links TRBV10-3 to TRBJ1-1, with a weak D call TRBD1 (5 bases). CDR1 is ENHRY, CDR2 SYGVKD, per germline. Trimming shortened V by 3 bases and J by 0 bases, and 11 bases separated the two germline ends. The CDR3 runs to 15 residues. The CDR3 is CAISDTGVMNTEAFF. The CDR3 bases are TGTGCCATCAGTGATACAGGAGTCATGAACACTGAAGCTTTCTTT.

This clone was detected only once. The chain employs TRBV4-1 and TRBJ1-4; tentatively, D is TRBD1 (5 bases). V was clipped by 8 bases and J by 8 bases, with 15 bases between them. CDR3 size: 13 residues. Germline CDR1 MGHRA, CDR2 YSYEKL. As DNA, the CDR3 is TGCGCCAGCCTTGCCAGGGATAGGGAAAAACTGTTTTTT. The encoded protein is CASLARDREKLFF.

Here the CDR3 DNA reads TGCGCCAGCAGCTCACGAATGGGACTTCAACACAATGAGCAGTTCTTC. Amino acids: CASSSRMGLQHNEQFF. The gene calls are TRBV5-1 and TRBJ2-1; D perhaps matches TRBD2 (6 bases). The CDR3 is made up of 16 amino acids. The germline V gene has CDR1 SGHRS and CDR2 YFSETQ. Between the trimmed V and J ends, which lost 3 bases and 5 bases, there was a span of 18 bases.

The chain joins TRBV5-8 to TRBJ2-7; D not resolved. Germline V gene data show CDR1 as SGHTS and CDR2 as YDEGEE. This CDR3 comprises 15 residues. V lost 2 bases and J 3 bases, leaving 15 bases between the germline ends. This CDR3 is CASSLCCEKNYEQYF. CDR3 bases: TGTGCCAGCAGCTTATGTTGCGAGAAGAACTACGAGCAGTACTTC.

The genes are TRBV15 and TRBJ1-2, with TRBD1 identical over 7 bases. The CDR3 runs 16 residues. The V gene's germline CDR1 is LNHNV and CDR2 YYDKDF (reference sequence). J lost 8 bases, V lost 0 bases, and 12 bases had no gene match. CDR3 sequence: CATSRDHFQGGRGYTF. DNA for the CDR3: TGTGCCACCAGCAGAGATCATTTTCAGGGGGGAAGAGGCTACACCTTC.

In this sample, this clone turned up a few times. This chain joins TRBV7-9 and TRBJ1-2, with 7 bases that match TRBD1. J gave up 6 bases and V 4 bases, and 8 bases lay outside the gene matches. The CDR3 consists of 14 residues. The germline CDR1 and CDR2 sequences are SEHNR and FQNEAQ (reference sequence). The DNA of the CDR3 is TGTGCCAGCAGCTCACCCGACAGGGTCAATGGCTACACCTTC. Residues: CASSSPDRVNGYTF. Full variable domain (remainder filled in from reference TRBV7-9 and TRBJ1-2): DTGVSQNPRHKITKRGQNVTFRCDPISEHNRLYWYRQTLGQGPEFLTYFQNEAQLEKSRLLSDRFSAERPKGSFSTLEIQRTEQGDSAMYLCASSSPDRVNGYTFGSGTRLTVV.

This clone came up a few times. V gene TRBV30 combines with J gene TRBJ1-1; TRBD1 agrees at 7 bases. Germline CDR1 GTSNPN, CDR2 SVGIG (reference sequence). This CDR3 has 15 residues. V lost 0 bases to trimming and J lost 1 base; unmatched junction nucleotides: 5. The CDR3, as DNA: TGTGCCTGGAGTGTCCAAGGGGGCCCGAACACTGAAGCTTTCTTT. Protein sequence: CAWSVQGGPNTEAFF.

The chain recombines TRBV11-2 with TRBJ2-1; D remains unclear. Germline CDR1 and CDR2: SGHAT and FQNNGV. This CDR3 is 13 amino acids long. V lost 8 bases, J lost 0 bases, and 8 bases lay in between. The CDR3 here is CASEQSSYNEQFF. CDR3 nucleotides: TGTGCCAGCGAACAGAGCTCCTACAATGAGCAGTTCTTC.

V usage is TRBV19 and J usage is TRBJ2-7, with D possibly being TRBD2 (5 bases). Germline CDR1 and CDR2: LNHDA and SQIVND (reference sequence). Trimming took 4 bases from V and 0 from J, leaving 13 bases between them. This CDR3 is 15 amino acids long. This CDR3 is CASSSSGGISYEQYF. The CDR3 bases are TGTGCCAGTAGTAGTTCAGGAGGAATCTCCTACGAGCAGTACTTC.